The 30 T cell receptor beta chains below all came from one sample that was sequenced in a study of neurological immune-mediated disorders. One entry per CDR3 protein results from TCRdb running MiXCR on the 5' RACE reads. This sample has about 29,000 distinct CDR3 sequences, with roughly an eighth found just once. The material sequenced was PBMCs. The receptor source for this set is a woman in her fifties or sixties in good health.

This clonotype has a count of ten or more. The chain uses TRBV18 and TRBJ1-4; no definite D call. CDR1 and CDR2 (germline): KGHSH, LQKENI. The CDR3 contains 15 residues. V shed 5 bases and J shed 8 bases, with 18 bases lying between them. The chain's CDR3 is CASSSGLGTSEKLFF. The CDR3 DNA reads as TGTGCCAGCTCATCAGGACTGGGAACATCCGAAAAACTGTTTTTT.

This clonotype was found many times. The rearrangement links TRBV3-1 to TRBJ2-5; possibly TRBD2 for D (5 bases). The CDR3 loop spans 15 amino acids. Germline CDR1 LGHDT, CDR2 YNNKEL (reference sequence). Trimming took off 0 bases at V and 8 bases at J, with 16 bases between the two ends. CDR3 nucleotide sequence: TGTGCCAGCAGCCAAGATCTAACCTCCCCTAGCACCCAGTACTTC. It yields the protein CASSQDLTSPSTQYF.

This clonotype was seen repeatedly, ten times or more. This chain joins TRBV5-1 and TRBJ2-3; perhaps TRBD2 as D (5 bases). Trimming left V 0 bases short and J 5 bases short, with 13 bases between. This CDR3 region has 15 residues. Germline lookup yields CDR1 SGHRS and CDR2 YFSETQ. Here the CDR3 reads CASSLVANSLDTQYF. The CDR3 DNA is TGCGCCAGCAGCTTGGTAGCGAATTCACTAGATACGCAGTATTTT.

This clonotype turned up a few times. V and J are TRBV27 and TRBJ1-2; tentative D call: TRBD1 (5 bases). The germline V gene encodes CDR1 MNHEY and CDR2 SMNVEV (reference sequence). CDR3 length: 14 amino acids. V shed 6 bases and J shed 4 bases, with 15 bases lying between them. CDR3 in amino acids: CASRAIGGSYGYTF. CDR3 sequence (DNA): TGTGCCAGCAGGGCTATCGGGGGAAGCTATGGCTACACCTTC.

The sample holds many counts of this clonotype. The J gene is TRBJ2-6, the V gene TRBV12-3 or TRBV12-4; a weak D match, TRBD2 (7 bases). V was pared by 8 bases and J by 0 bases, with 29 bases between. The length of the CDR3 is 21 residues. The CDR3 bases are TGTGCCAGCTTAAAAAGAGGAGGGGGGGCGATTCCAAGCTCTGGGGCCAACGTCCTGACTTTC. It encodes CASLKRGGGAIPSSGANVLTF.

This clonotype occurred many times. The genes are TRBV2 and TRBJ2-7, with 9 positions matching TRBD1. The CDR3 has 14 amino acids. V dropped 8 bases and J dropped 5; count of bases not matched to a gene: 10. CDR1 is SNHLY, CDR2 FYNNEI, per germline. In DNA, the CDR3 is TGTGCCAGCTTAGGGGGACAGGGTGTTCACGAGCAGTACTTC. This encodes CASLGGQGVHEQYF.

In its sample, this clonotype was seen many times. The chain employs TRBV12-3 or TRBV12-4 and TRBJ1-2; no reliable D call. The V gene lost 6 bases and the J gene lost 4 bases, with 21 bases spanning the gap. CDR3 length: 16 residues. CDR3 in DNA: TGTGCCAGCAGCAGAGGCGGGATCGGACGGATCTATGGCTACACCTTC. Translated, it gives CASSRGGIGRIYGYTF.

This clonotype was detected many times. The chain joins TRBV28 to TRBJ2-7; 7 nucleotides match TRBD2. The V gene end was trimmed by 7 bases and the J gene end by 5 bases; junction bases not matched to a gene: 8. This CDR3 has 13 amino acids. CDR1 is MDHEN and CDR2 is SYDVKM in the germline V gene. The CDR3 coding sequence is TGTGCCAGCACCCTGGGAGGGTCCCACGAGCAGTACTTC. This encodes CASTLGGSHEQYF. The whole variable domain, filled in from reference TRBV28 and TRBJ2-7, reads DVKVTQSSRYLVKRTGEKVFLECVQDMDHENMFWYRQDPGLGLRLIYFSYDVKMKEKGDIPEGYSVSREKKERFSLILESASTNQTSMYLCASTLGGSHEQYFGPGTRLTVT.

This clonotype was detected many times. The chain employs TRBV4-2 and TRBJ1-4; possibly TRBD1 for D (5 bases). The V gene's germline CDR1 is LGHNA and CDR2 YNFKEQ. V was cut by 4 bases and J by 3 bases, with 12 bases left in between. The CDR3 totals 15 residues. The CDR3 nucleotides read TGTGCCAGCAGCCCCGACAGTGAGGCTAATGAAAAACTGTTTTTT. Translated, it gives CASSPDSEANEKLFF.

This clonotype came up many times. The chain couples TRBV3-1 to TRBJ2-3, with D unclear. Between the trimmed V and J ends, which lost 8 bases and 1 base, there was a span of 13 bases. Germline V gene sequence: CDR1 LGHDT, CDR2 YNNKEL (reference sequence). The CDR3 contains 14 residues. The CDR3: CASRPSGGTDTQYF. CDR3 DNA: TGTGCCAGCCGACCCAGTGGGGGCACAGATACGCAGTATTTT.

V is TRBV4-3 and J is TRBJ1-2; perhaps TRBD1 as D (6 bases). V gave up 0 bases and J gave up 6 bases, with 8 bases separating them. The CDR3 is 13 residues long. Germline loops: CDR1 LGHNA, CDR2 YSLEER. In nucleotides, the CDR3 is TGCGCCAGCAGCCAAGATACAGGGAATGGCTACACCTTC. As protein: CASSQDTGNGYTF.

At least ten counts were recorded for this clonotype. This chain connects TRBV12-3 or TRBV12-4 to TRBJ2-3; 7 bases line up with TRBD2. J lost 2 bases, V lost 8 bases, and 4 bases had no gene match. This CDR3 comprises 13 residues. In DNA, the CDR3 is TGTGCCAGCGCTAGCGGATACACAGATACGCAGTATTTT. It encodes CASASGYTDTQYF.

In its sample, this clonotype was seen many times. V and J are TRBV5-1 and TRBJ2-5, with 9 bases aligning to TRBD1. CDR3 length: 14 amino acids. Per germline, CDR1 SGHRS and CDR2 YFSETQ. V was clipped by 7 bases and J by 5 bases; unmatched bases: 9. The CDR3 region is CASARQGEGETQYF. For the CDR3, the DNA is TGCGCCAGCGCCCGACAGGGGGAGGGTGAGACCCAGTACTTC.

This clonotype was detected ten times or more. This chain uses TRBV3-1 with TRBJ1-5; D perhaps matches TRBD1 (5 bases). Germline assignment: CDR1 LGHDT and CDR2 YNNKEL (reference sequence). This CDR3 comprises 15 residues. The V end was cut by 0 bases, the J end by 6 bases, with 12 bases between. The chain's CDR3 is CASSQDLGQGQPQHF. The CDR3 DNA is TGTGCCAGCAGCCAAGATCTGGGGCAGGGTCAGCCCCAGCATTTT.

This clonotype is medium-sized. This chain uses TRBV12-3 or TRBV12-4 with TRBJ1-5; D not certain. Trimming took 6 bases from V and 5 from J, leaving 11 bases between them. CDR3 length equals 13 residues. DNA of the CDR3: TGTGCCAGCAGGCCCAGCGGTTATCAGCCCCAGCATTTT. Translation gives CASRPSGYQPQHF.

At least ten counts were recorded for this clonotype. The chain couples TRBV7-9 to TRBJ2-7; the D is unclear. From germline, CDR1 is SEHNR and CDR2 FQNEAQ (reference sequence). Trimming took 5 bases from V and 2 from J, leaving 10 bases between them. CDR3 length equals 13 residues. DNA for the CDR3: TGTGCCAGCAGCCCACGGAAGACCTACGAGCAGTACTTC. This encodes CASSPRKTYEQYF. Variable domain in full (rest from reference TRBV7-9 and TRBJ2-7): DTGVSQNPRHKITKRGQNVTFRCDPISEHNRLYWYRQTLGQGPEFLTYFQNEAQLEKSRLLSDRFSAERPKGSFSTLEIQRTEQGDSAMYLCASSPRKTYEQYFGPGTRLTVT.

This clonotype was picked up many times. The rearrangement joins TRBV5-5 to TRBJ1-5; TRBD1 might be the D (6 bases). The germline V and J ends were trimmed by 1 base and 4 bases, with 12 bases remaining between them. The V gene's germline CDR1 is SGHKS and CDR2 YYEKEE (reference sequence). The length of the CDR3 is 15 residues. The CDR3 sequence: CASSLLAGENQPQHF. CDR3 nucleotide sequence: TGTGCCAGCAGCTTGCTGGCAGGGGAGAATCAGCCCCAGCATTTT.

This clonotype was picked up many times. The genes are TRBV7-2 and TRBJ1-1; D remains ambiguous. The CDR3 totals 14 residues. V was shortened by 5 bases and J by 0 bases, with 10 bases between the two germline ends. Germline V CDR1 and CDR2: SGHTA, FQGNSA. CDR3 sequence reads: CASSPNVMNTEAFF. The CDR3 DNA follows: TGTGCCAGCAGCCCGAATGTTATGAACACTGAAGCTTTCTTT.

In its sample, this clonotype was seen many times. V and J are TRBV7-2 and TRBJ2-5; perhaps TRBD2 as D (6 bases). Trimming removed 3 bases at V and 0 bases at J, with 8 bases between. The germline V gene encodes CDR1 SGHTA and CDR2 FQGNSA. This CDR3 spans 14 amino acids. The CDR3 region is CASSFWRDQETQYF. The DNA of the CDR3 is TGTGCCAGCAGCTTTTGGAGGGACCAAGAGACCCAGTACTTC.

Many counts were recorded for this clonotype. This sequence joins TRBV27 and TRBJ2-5; TRBD1 matches at 8 bases. Germline values: CDR1 MNHEY, CDR2 SMNVEV (reference sequence). This CDR3 spans 13 amino acids. V lost 2 bases to trimming and J lost 5 bases; unmatched junction nucleotides: 1. Here the CDR3 reads CASSLRQGETQYF. CDR3 DNA: TGTGCCAGCAGTTTAAGACAGGGGGAGACCCAGTACTTC.

This clonotype was counted many times. The V gene is TRBV7-8, the J gene TRBJ2-1; D ambiguous. Trimming pared 4 bases from V and 4 bases from J, leaving 17 bases between. The CDR3 is 16 amino acids. Germline lookup yields CDR1 SGHVS and CDR2 FQNEAQ. The CDR3: CASSYDLIPRYNEQFF. In nucleotides, the CDR3 is TGTGCCAGCAGCTACGATTTAATCCCGAGGTACAATGAGCAGTTCTTC.

This clonotype occurred many times. The chain is built from TRBV5-1 and TRBJ2-2, with 8 bases fitting TRBD1. The CDR3 loop spans 15 amino acids. Germline V gives CDR1 SGHRS, CDR2 YFSETQ. Losses at the gene ends were 0 bases for V and 3 bases for J; bases not matched to a gene: 1. The CDR3 DNA is TGCGCCAGCAGCTTGGTACAGGGGGACACCGGGGAGCTGTTTTTT. Translated, it gives CASSLVQGDTGELFF. The full variable domain, with the rest looked up from reference TRBV5-1 and TRBJ2-2, is KAGVTQTPRYLIKTRGQQVTLSCSPISGHRSVSWYQQTPGQGLQFLFEYFSETQRNKGNFPGRFSGRQFSNSRSEMNVSTLELGDSALYLCASSLVQGDTGELFFGEGSRLTVL.

Many counts were recorded for this clonotype. This sequence joins TRBV5-1 and TRBJ2-7; D call uncertain. The CDR3 runs to 14 residues. The ends were cut back, 5 bases at V and 7 bases at J, with 19 bases in the middle. Per the germline V gene, CDR1 is SGHRS and CDR2 is YFSETQ. The CDR3 is CASSQDPGFGEQYF. CDR3 nucleotides: TGCGCCAGCAGTCAAGACCCGGGCTTCGGGGAGCAGTACTTC.

This clonotype was detected many times. The rearrangement joins TRBV5-1 to TRBJ2-7, with 8 bases that match TRBD2. The CDR3 is 14 residues long. Germline V lookup: CDR1 SGHRS, CDR2 YFSETQ. V was clipped by 7 bases and J by 3 bases; unmatched bases: 9. For the CDR3, the DNA is TGCGCCAGCGCAACCCCAACTAGCGGCTACGAGCAGTACTTC. Translation: CASATPTSGYEQYF.

This clonotype was picked up many times. The rearrangement links TRBV6-1 to TRBJ2-5; D is perhaps TRBD2 (7 bases). The CDR3 spans 13 residues. The ends were cut back, 10 bases at V and 1 base at J, with 13 bases in the middle. Germline V gene sequence: CDR1 MNHNS, CDR2 SASEGT. CDR3 sequence reads: CATFRGAQETQYF. The CDR3 DNA sequence: TGTGCCACCTTCCGGGGGGCCCAAGAGACCCAGTACTTC.

This clonotype was seen at least ten times. The V and J genes are TRBV5-6 and TRBJ2-2; D gene ambiguous. CDR3 length equals 16 residues. Trimming stripped 3 bases from V and 0 bases from J, with 12 bases between. Germline loops: CDR1 SGHDT, CDR2 YYEEEE. The CDR3 spells CASSSARASNTGELFF. CDR3 bases: TGTGCCAGCAGCTCCGCCCGGGCTTCGAACACCGGGGAGCTGTTTTTT.

This clonotype was seen ten or more times. The V call is TRBV10-2, the J call TRBJ2-1, with TRBD2 matching 7 bases. CDR3 size: 14 residues. V was pared by 9 bases and J by 4 bases, with 9 bases of the junction left unmatched. Germline V gene sequence: CDR1 WSHSY, CDR2 SAAADI. CDR3 sequence reads: CASTPRGEYNEQFF. CDR3 nucleotide sequence: TGCGCCAGTACCCCCCGGGGGGAATACAATGAGCAGTTCTTC.

The table lists this clonotype with many counts. The rearrangement links TRBV6-5 to TRBJ1-2; 8 bases map to TRBD1. Trimming took 7 bases from V and 7 from J; bases not matched to a gene: 8. The V gene's germline CDR1 is MNHEY and CDR2 SVGAGI. The CDR3 runs 13 residues. The CDR3 region is CASKPAGGRGYTF. The CDR3 DNA reads TGTGCCAGCAAGCCGGCAGGGGGCCGTGGCTACACCTTC.

Ten or more counts support this clonotype. The J gene is TRBJ1-4, the V gene TRBV5-1; no definite D call. The germline gives CDR1 SGHRS, CDR2 YFSETQ. CDR3 length: 15 amino acids. V lost 1 base and J 8 bases, leaving 15 bases between the germline ends. CDR3 DNA sequence: TGCGCCAGCAGCTTGAGAAGGGAGAAGTACGAAAAACTGTTTTTT. As protein: CASSLRREKYEKLFF.

This clonotype has at least ten counts. The chain's CDR3 is CASSSGPPQETQYF. The CDR3 coding sequence is TGCGCCAGCAGCTCGGGACCTCCCCAAGAGACCCAGTACTTC. The chain employs TRBV5-1 and TRBJ2-5; either TRBD1 or TRBD2 may supply D (5 bases each). CDR3 length: 14 amino acids. CDR1 SGHRS and CDR2 YFSETQ come from the germline V gene. V lost 3 bases and J lost 1, with 10 bases in between.